This T cell receptor (beta chain) was observed in a study of CD8+ T cells in alopecia areata. As for treatment: oral pan-JAK inhibitor, 5-10 mg twice daily. Sorting separated CD4+ and CD8+ T cells out of PBMCs. The study, taken as a whole, reports: TCRs were shared less clearly across patients than in mice, possibly for HLA-related reasons.

This clone showed up just once. Its target is unknown. cDNA reverse transcribed from extracted RNA served as the sequencing template. Only in-frame clones appear in the TCRdb table, and some are missing; sequencing was by immunoSEQ multiplex PCR. The profile shows 140,000 to 150,000 clones, roughly 54% of them singletons. The CDR3 consists of 16 residues. Germline-derived CDR1 and CDR2 are SNHLY and FYNNEI. The trim removed 4 bases at V and 3 bases at J, leaving 6 bases unmatched. This sequence originates from a human donor with alopecia areata. The starting material was CD8+ T cells sorted from blood, obtained at week 4, from a patient treated with tofacitinib. V usage is TRBV2 and J usage is TRBJ2-1; TRBD1 matches at 10 bases. DNA for the CDR3: TGTGCCAGCAGTGTCAGACAGGGGGCCATCTACAATGAGCAGTTCTTC. Encoded protein: CASSVRQGAIYNEQFF.